This passage covers 3 T cell receptor beta chains from one sample sequenced in a study of vaccination effects on CD4 cells after COVID-19. The repertoire was sequenced with immunoSEQ multiplex PCR; TCRdb's copy has only in-frame clones and lacks some. Of tens of thousands of clones listed, roughly 81% are singletons. ViraFEST used viral peptide pools to expand antigen-specific CD4+ T cells before sequencing. The culture ran for approximately 11 days before CD4+ T cells were isolated. Their antigen targets remain unknown. The input for sequencing was CD4+ T cells from PBMCs cultured with HCoV-229E spike peptides, taken before COVID-19 vaccination. These TCRs come from a human donor who received a COVID-19 vaccine.

This clone was detected only a few times. The chain is built from TRBV5-1 and TRBJ1-2, with D tentatively TRBD1 (6 bases). Germline loops: CDR1 SGHRS, CDR2 YFSETQ. Trimming took off 6 bases at V and 2 bases at J, with 17 bases between the two ends. The length of the CDR3 is 15 residues. This CDR3 is CASTPVDSRNYGYTF. The CDR3 DNA sequence: TGCGCCAGCACCCCCGTGGACAGTAGGAACTATGGCTACACCTTC.

CDR3 DNA: TGTGCCAGCAGTGAAGAAGGGACAGTAAGTGGCTACACCTTC. Translated: CASSEEGTVSGYTF. The chain is built from TRBV2 and TRBJ1-2, with 7 bases aligning to TRBD1. Germline V gene lookup returns CDR1 SNHLY and CDR2 FYNNEI. Germline trimming cut 1 base from V and 7 bases from J; bases unmatched to any gene: 6. The CDR3 is made up of 14 amino acids.

For the CDR3, the DNA is TGTGCCAGCAGCATCGGTGGTAGCGGGGTATCCTACAATGAGCAGTTCTTC. It codes for CASSIGGSGVSYNEQFF. The gene calls are TRBV5-4 and TRBJ2-1, with TRBD2 identical over 8 bases. This CDR3 spans 17 amino acids. With 4 bases clipped from V and 1 base from J, the junction kept 10 bases outside the gene matches. Germline lookup yields CDR1 SGHNT and CDR2 YYREEE (reference sequence).